Following are 3 T cell receptor beta chains from one sample sequenced in a study of vaccination effects on CD4 cells after COVID-19. Only in-frame clones appear in the TCRdb table, and some are missing; sequencing was by immunoSEQ multiplex PCR. The table includes 55,000 to 90,000 clones, over 60% detected once. These TCRs are of unknown antigen specificity. Viral peptide pools were used in the ViraFEST assay to expand antigen-specific CD4+ T cells, and sequencing came afterward. Having been cultured for 9 to 11 days, the cells underwent CD4+ T cell isolation. By PCR, the person was confirmed to have had SARS-CoV-2 infection between March and December 2020. Sample: CD4+ T cells from PBMCs cultured with HIV peptides, taken before COVID-19 vaccination. Subset specified: HIV-1 Nef peptide pool negative control/reference culture. The origin of the receptors is a human donor who had a prior SARS-CoV-2 infection.

Only one count was recorded for this clone. This rearrangement joins TRBV18 to TRBJ2-3; 8 nucleotides match TRBD2. V dropped 0 bases and J dropped 0; count of bases not matched to a gene: 2. CDR3 size: 16 residues. The germline V gene has CDR1 KGHSH and CDR2 LQKENI. CDR3 sequence reads: CASSPPGLGSTDTQYF. In nucleotides, the CDR3 is TGTGCCAGCTCACCACCGGGACTAGGGAGCACAGATACGCAGTATTTT.

The CDR3 coding sequence is TGTGCCAGCAGCCAAGAACCAGCGGGGATTTTTAGGGGGGACAGCGAGCAGTACTTC. Translation: CASSQEPAGIFRGDSEQYF. This chain links TRBV4-2 with TRBJ2-7; D tentatively reads TRBD1 or TRBD2 (7 bases each). Germline V lookup: CDR1 LGHNA, CDR2 YNFKEQ. This CDR3 has 19 amino acids. Trimming pared 0 bases from V and 6 bases from J, leaving 27 bases between.

The chain uses TRBV18 and TRBJ1-2; 10 nucleotides agree with TRBD1. This CDR3 comprises 13 residues. With V trimmed by 5 bases and J by 5 bases, 2 bases remained unmatched. Germline loops: CDR1 KGHSH, CDR2 LQKENI. The CDR3 sequence: CASSSGQGYGYTF. The CDR3 nucleotides are TGTGCCAGCTCATCGGGACAGGGGTATGGCTACACCTTC.